One and the same sample provided the 9 T cell receptor beta chains below, sequenced in a study of tumor-infiltrating lymphocytes in primary liver carcinoma. Starting material of 400 to 600 ng total RNA yielded TCR beta cDNA via a constant-region primer. Three rounds of nested multiplex PCR with slightly modified ARM-PCR produced TCR beta libraries. TRBV1-TRBV30 forward primers paired with a C-beta reverse primer drove the first two PCR rounds, ten to eleven cycles each. TCRdb reprocessed the multiplex PCR reads with MiXCR, giving one entry per CDR3 protein. The sample consists of approximately 210,000 distinct CDR3 sequences, approximately 64% of them appearing once. Unsorted whole blood yielded the blood RNA, and germline DNA was also extracted. Material for sequencing was peripheral blood. These receptors were taken from a woman between 55 and 75 years old with primary liver carcinoma and hepatitis B virus infection.

Note on this clonotype: A read error may explain this, as a much larger clone is one base away. The gene calls are TRBV4-1 and TRBJ2-2; 9 nucleotides align to TRBD2. In germline, CDR1 is MGHRA, CDR2 YSYEKL. The CDR3 is 18 residues long. The CDR3 nucleotides read TGCGCCAGCAGCCAACGAATTATAGCGGGAGAGGGCACCGGGGAGCTGTCTTTT. As protein: CASSQRIIAGEGTGELSF.

The V call is TRBV28, the J call TRBJ2-1, with 7 positions matching TRBD2. This CDR3 region has 15 residues. Germline CDR1 is MDHEN and CDR2 is SYDVKM. V shed 6 bases and J 7 bases; nucleotides not matched to a gene: 12. CDR3 in DNA: TGTGCCAGCAGGGAGGCGGGAGTGTTGGATAATGAGCAGTTCTTC. Translated: CASREAGVLDNEQFF.

Concerning this clonotype itself: A junction end diverges from the germline sequence, so it may reflect a read error. The chain is built from TRBV29-1 and TRBJ2-1, with 7 bases that match TRBD2. The germline V gene encodes CDR1 SQVTM and CDR2 ANQGSEA. This CDR3 has 14 amino acids. CDR3 DNA: TGCAGCGCCTGGGGCGGGAGCTCCTACAATGAGCAATTATTC. Translated, it gives CSAWGGSSYNEQLF.

The gene calls are TRBV28 and TRBJ2-7; possibly TRBD1 for D (7 bases). Germline-derived CDR1 and CDR2 are MDHEN and SYDVKM. V was clipped by 6 bases and J by 6 bases, with 15 bases between them. The CDR3 consists of 13 residues. The CDR3, as DNA: TGTGCCAGCAGCCGATACCAGGGGGGCGAGCAGTACTTC. The encoded protein is CASSRYQGGEQYF.

Comment on this clonotype: The junction departs from the called germline gene at one end, perhaps through a read error. V gene TRBV29-1 combines with J gene TRBJ2-2; D uncertain. This CDR3 has 12 amino acids. Germline CDR1 is SQVTM and CDR2 is ANQGSEA. This chain's CDR3 is CNVAENTGELFF. Here the CDR3 DNA reads TGCAACGTTGCCGAGAACACCGGGGAGCTGTTTTTT.

A word on this clonotype: The junction and the germline gene differ at one end; a read error may be behind it. V gene TRBV7-8 combines with J gene TRBJ1-5; D is perhaps TRBD1 (5 bases). Germline assignment: CDR1 SGHVS and CDR2 FQNEAQ. The CDR3 covers 14 residues. CDR3 sequence reads: CTSSPMWGKQPQHF. CDR3 coding DNA: TGTACCAGCAGCCCGATGTGGGGGAAGCAACCCCAGCATTTT. The full variable domain, with the rest looked up from reference TRBV7-8 and TRBJ1-5, is GAGVSQSPRYKVAKRGQDVALRCDPISGHVSLFWYQQALGQGPEFLTYFQNEAQLDKSGLPSDRFFAERPEGSVSTLKIQRTQQEDSAVYLCTSSPMWGKQPQHFGDGTRLSIL.

This clonotype was recorded many times. This chain joins TRBV4-2 and TRBJ1-1, with a tentative D call TRBD1 (6 bases). Trimming removed 0 bases from V and 5 bases from J, with 13 bases in between. The length of the CDR3 is 15 residues. Per the germline V gene, CDR1 is LGHNA and CDR2 is YNFKEQ. The chain's CDR3 is CASSQDGNRVTEAFF. DNA of the CDR3: TGTGCCAGCAGCCAAGACGGTAACAGGGTTACTGAAGCTTTCTTT.

A remark on this clonotype: One junction end does not reproduce the germline sequence, and a read error may be involved. The V gene is TRBV4-1, the J gene TRBJ2-5; TRBD2 matches 12 bases. CDR1 is MGHRA, CDR2 YSYEKL, per germline. The CDR3 totals 15 residues. In DNA, the CDR3 is TGCGCCAGCAGCCCCCGACTAGCGGGAGTCGGGACCCAATACTTC. This codes for CASSPRLAGVGTQYF.

This clonotype appeared a single time. This clone may be a read error of a much larger clone one base away. CDR3 nucleotide sequence: TGTGCCAGCAATGAACTATGGCAGGTGATCTTGAACACTGAAGCTTTCTTT. This encodes CASNELWQVILNTEAFF. This chain connects TRBV6-1 to TRBJ1-1; unclear D gene. The length of the CDR3 is 17 residues. The germline V gene has CDR1 MNHNS and CDR2 SASEGT.